This T cell receptor beta chain was identified in a study of shared clonotypes between healthy human individuals. Study-wide results and caveats: In having few donors, the study represented limited genetic and exposure-history diversity. Though the depth was large, rarefaction showed that sorted-subset sequencing was incomplete.

The trim removed 3 bases at V and 5 bases at J, leaving 3 bases unmatched. The CDR3 runs to 14 residues. CDR1 MNHEY and CDR2 SMNVEV come from the germline V gene (reference sequence). Replicate PCRs from sorted subsets contained approximately 190 ng DNA, which is 31,000 or so T cell genomes. Produced via immunoSEQ multiplex PCR; TCRdb's table is partial and in-frame only. The data show approximately 740,000 clones, about 92% seen once. This clone was observed a single time. What it recognizes is unknown. In the naive CD8 group, cells lacked CD45RO and were positively selected for CCR7, so terminally differentiated effector memory CD45RA+ cells were left out. Donors, healthy HIV-negative adults, lacked recent acute infections or vaccinations.

The clonotype comes from a man aged 30-40 years in good health. V is TRBV27 and J is TRBJ2-3, with TRBD2 matching over 9 bases. Sequencing used naive CD8+ T cells sorted from blood. This CDR3 reads CASSLGGRGDTQYF. Written as DNA, the CDR3 is TGTGCCAGCAGTTTGGGCGGGAGGGGAGATACGCAGTATTTT.